A selection of T cell receptor beta chains follows, all from one sample in a study of T cell responses to AZD1222 COVID-19 vaccine. Here immunoSEQ multiplex PCR was the method, and the copy in TCRdb shows in-frame clones only, minus some. The table shows about 150,000 clones, with approximately 90% occurring only once. Sequencing was performed on peripheral blood, taken on day 0 of AZD1222 vaccination. Receptor source: an adult in good health. Each CDR3 is given with its conserved first and last residue. Fields, in order: clone size, V gene, J gene, D gene, CDR3 DNA, CDR3 protein. A D gene is named only where the DNA matches it firmly. Clone sizes are given selectively: once, few, many, or a class where the clone is expanded.

>once|TRBV19|TRBJ1-5|.
TGTGCCAGTAGTATATTACAGATCAATCAGCCCCAGCATTTT
CASSILQINQPQHF
>.|TRBV5-4|TRBJ2-1|TRBD1
TGTGCCAGCAGCCCAAAACCAGGGGGCCACAATGAGCAGTTCTTC
CASSPKPGGHNEQFF
>.|TRBV5-8|TRBJ2-1|TRBD2
TGTGCCAGCAGCTTGTGGAGCGGGGGGAATGAGCAGTTCTTC
CASSLWSGGNEQFF
>.|TRBV10-3|TRBJ2-3|TRBD2
TGTGCCATCAGTGAGCTGCTAGCGGGAGATGGAGATACGCAGTATTTT
CAISELLAGDGDTQYF
>.|TRBV28|TRBJ1-2|.
TGTGCCAGCAGGAAAACAGGGAACTATGGCTACACCTTC
CASRKTGNYGYTF
>.|TRBV4-1|TRBJ1-2|.
TGCGCCAGCAGCCAATCGTGGCCCGACGCCTATGGCTACACCTTC
CASSQSWPDAYGYTF
>.|TRBV4-3|TRBJ1-6|.
TGCGCCAGCAGCCAAGTACATCACAGGCTCTCCTATAATTCACCCCTCCACTTT
CASSQVHHRLSYNSPLHF
>.|TRBV15|TRBJ1-1|.
TGTGCCACCACCCTAGAGATGAACACTGAAGCTTTCTTT
CATTLEMNTEAFF
>once|TRBV7-6|TRBJ2-3|.
TGTGCCAGCAGCCTCGGCTCGGCAGCGAGCACAGATACGCAGTATTTT
CASSLGSAASTDTQYF
>once|TRBV4-3|TRBJ2-1|TRBD1
TGCGCCAGCAGCTACCACAGGGGCAATGAGCAGTTCTTC
CASSYHRGNEQFF
>.|TRBV4-2|TRBJ2-3|TRBD2
TGTGCCAGCAGCCAAGACTTAGCGGGAGGCCCCACAGATACGCAGTATTTT
CASSQDLAGGPTDTQYF
>.|TRBV19|TRBJ1-1|.
TGTGCCAGTAGTATAACCCTGGGGACTGAAGCTTTCTTT
CASSITLGTEAFF
>.|TRBV6-2/TRBV6-3|TRBJ2-3|.
TGTGCCAGCAGTTCACGGGCCACTAGGCCAGATACGCAGTATTTT
CASSSRATRPDTQYF
>once|TRBV27|TRBJ2-2|.
TGTGCCAGCGGGCAGAACACCGGGGAGCTGTTTTTT
CASGQNTGELFF
>.|TRBV10-3|TRBJ1-4|TRBD1
TGTGCCATCAGTGAGGAAGGGGGCGCTGATGAAAAACTGTTTTTT
CAISEEGGADEKLFF
>.|TRBV27|TRBJ2-1|.
TGTGCCAGCAGGACTGGACAGAGCTCCTACAATGAGCAGTTCTTC
CASRTGQSSYNEQFF
>.|TRBV7-2|TRBJ2-7|TRBD2
TGTGCCAGCAGCTTAGAGGGGACTAGCGGGATCCACGAGCAGTACTTC
CASSLEGTSGIHEQYF
>.|TRBV5-8|TRBJ2-7|TRBD1
TGTGCCAGCAGCCCAACTTGGGACAGGAAAGTCTACGAGCAGTACTTC
CASSPTWDRKVYEQYF
>.|TRBV27|TRBJ1-2|.
TGTGCCAGCAGGTCCGGATTAGGGGTTAACTATGGCTACACCTTC
CASRSGLGVNYGYTF
>.|TRBV10-3|TRBJ1-5|.
TGTGCCATCAGTGAGTCCGAAGGATCAGGCCGGTATAGCAATCAGCCCCAGCATTTT
CAISESEGSGRYSNQPQHF
>once|TRBV12-3/TRBV12-4|TRBJ2-7|.
TGTGCCAGCACAATATTCCCCTCCTACGAGCAGTACTTC
CASTIFPSYEQYF
>.|TRBV4-1|TRBJ1-5|.
TGCGCCAGCAGCCAAGATCGGATGAATCAGCCCCAGCATTTT
CASSQDRMNQPQHF
>.|TRBV7-6|TRBJ2-7|.
TGTGCCAGCAGCTTTTTTGAGGAGGGCGAGCAGTACTTC
CASSFFEEGEQYF
>.|TRBV27|TRBJ2-7|.
TGTGCCAGCAGTTTAAACCCCGGGCAGGGTATCTACGAGCAGTACTTC
CASSLNPGQGIYEQYF
>.|TRBV4-1|TRBJ2-7|.
TGCGCCAGCAGCCAAGTTACGGGATCCTACGAGCAGTACTTC
CASSQVTGSYEQYF
>.|TRBV4-2|TRBJ2-7|TRBD2
TGTGCCAGCAGCCAAGATCAAAGCGGGAGCTCCTACGAGCAGTACTTC
CASSQDQSGSSYEQYF
>.|TRBV4-3|TRBJ2-5|.
TGCGCCAGCAGCCAAATAGGGATTCCTGAGACCCAGTACTTC
CASSQIGIPETQYF
>.|TRBV28|TRBJ1-4|.
TGTGCCAGCAGGTTAGACGGAGCCCCCGTTAATGAAAAACTGTTTTTT
CASRLDGAPVNEKLFF
>.|TRBV15|TRBJ2-1|TRBD1
TGTGCCACCAGCAGCCACCGGGACAGGGTGAACAATGAGCAGTTCTTC
CATSSHRDRVNNEQFF